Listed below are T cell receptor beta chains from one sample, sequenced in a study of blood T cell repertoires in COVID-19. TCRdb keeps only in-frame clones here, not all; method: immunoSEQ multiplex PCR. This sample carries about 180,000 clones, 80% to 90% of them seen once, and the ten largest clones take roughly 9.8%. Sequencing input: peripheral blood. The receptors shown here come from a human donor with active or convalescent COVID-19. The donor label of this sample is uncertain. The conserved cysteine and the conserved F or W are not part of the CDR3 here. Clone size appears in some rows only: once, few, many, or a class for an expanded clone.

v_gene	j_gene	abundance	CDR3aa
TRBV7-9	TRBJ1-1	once	ASSQSWGRGTEAF
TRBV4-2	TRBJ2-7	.	ASSQDRRLAIGQY
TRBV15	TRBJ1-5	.	ATSRGQVGEPQH
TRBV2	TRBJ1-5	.	ASRAAGAGGQPQH
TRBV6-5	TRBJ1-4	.	ASSYSGQGGTLF
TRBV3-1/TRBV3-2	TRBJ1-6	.	ASSQESGLSYNSPLH
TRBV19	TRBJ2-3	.	ASSIGGVAKKY
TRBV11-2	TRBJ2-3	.	ASGAGAPDTQY
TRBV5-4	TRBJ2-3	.	ASSLEGTSRSRY
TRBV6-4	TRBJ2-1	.	ASSDSTKSYNEQF
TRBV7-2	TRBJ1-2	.	ASSPWTGGGNYGYT
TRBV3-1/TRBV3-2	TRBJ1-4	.	ASSSGTPNEKLF
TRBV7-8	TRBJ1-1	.	ASSRYDRLNTEAF
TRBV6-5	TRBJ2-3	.	ASRGLAGDTQY
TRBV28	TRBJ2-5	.	ASTYFPGLAGAIRETQY
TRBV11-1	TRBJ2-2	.	ASSFGKTFTGELF
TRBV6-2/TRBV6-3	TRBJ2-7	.	ASSLTGLLVSHEQY
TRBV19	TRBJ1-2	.	AIRDSNYGYT
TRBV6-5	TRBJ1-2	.	ASRAGTANYGYT
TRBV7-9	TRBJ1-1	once	ASSLVRSGTEAF
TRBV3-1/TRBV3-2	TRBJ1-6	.	ASSLQGAQDSPLH
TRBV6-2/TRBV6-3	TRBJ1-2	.	ASSRTGNYGYT
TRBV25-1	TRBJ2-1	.	ASSELGGHNEQF
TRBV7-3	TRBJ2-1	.	ASSLLAGGYNEQF
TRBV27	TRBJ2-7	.	ASSALGGGTSGRWYEQY
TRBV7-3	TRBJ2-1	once	ASSLIGVLAGGSSYNEQF
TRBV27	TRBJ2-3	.	ASNRVPDTQY
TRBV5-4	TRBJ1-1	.	ASSPGTGQTEAF
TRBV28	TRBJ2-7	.	ASRDAMGAAYEQY
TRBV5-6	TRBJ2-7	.	ASSSGASTYEQY
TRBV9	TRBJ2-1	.	ASSSGTDNNEQF
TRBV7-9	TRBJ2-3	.	ASSSIRDRAPDTQY
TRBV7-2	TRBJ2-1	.	ASTQLGGGGYNEQF
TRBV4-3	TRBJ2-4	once	ASSQDYGGGIQY
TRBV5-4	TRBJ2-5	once	ASSQGTSGRETQY
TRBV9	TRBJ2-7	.	ASNREGGSEQY
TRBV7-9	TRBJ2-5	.	ASSFRDRVYSPGQETQY
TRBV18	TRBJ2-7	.	ASSPTSGGAYEQY
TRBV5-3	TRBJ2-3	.	ARRPGTSGRVLTDTQY
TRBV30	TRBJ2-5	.	AWTGGAGTQY
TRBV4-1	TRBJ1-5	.	ASSQDGYTRGNQPQH
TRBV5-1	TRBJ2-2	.	ASSWSGGTGELF
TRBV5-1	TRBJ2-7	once	ASSLALWGDEQY
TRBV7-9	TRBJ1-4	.	ASTLAGGNEKLF
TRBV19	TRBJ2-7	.	ASSTTPLSYEQY